This record concerns one T cell receptor (beta chain) sequence. Its target is not known. This record belongs to a study of regulatory T cells in long-lasting Graves disease. Study results and caveats: Persistent disease favored TRBV28, TRBJ1-2 and TRBJ2-5.

Sequencing libraries for TCR beta were prepared with iRepertoire HTBI primers and Arm-PCR of CDR3 regions. Original handling: Segment identification across samples yielded 50 to 80 TRBV and more than 11 TRBJ segments. TCRdb reprocessed the multiplex PCR reads with MiXCR, giving one entry per CDR3 protein. In this record, the V and J calls reflect TCRdb's handling and not the investigators' own analysis. This sample has 700,000 or so distinct CDR3 sequences, with around 30% found just once. Time point indicated: persistent/refractory GD, antithyroid drugs over 5 years with positive TRAb. Following extraction of RNA from PBMCs, that RNA was used to make the TCR library. Graves' disease diagnosis followed American Thyroid Association guidelines. CDR3 size: 13 residues. The germline gives CDR1 SQVTM, CDR2 ANQGSEA. Trimming at V came to 4 bases and at J to 4 bases, leaving 5 bases not matched to a gene.

V is TRBV29-1 and J is TRBJ2-5; TRBD1 aligns across 8 bases. This TCR derives from a female donor with Graves disease. This sample comprised peripheral blood mononuclear cells (PBMCs), obtained when the disease was refractory, from a patient treated with antithyroid drugs. The CDR3: CSVATGVPETQYF. CDR3 DNA: TGCAGCGTTGCGACAGGGGTACCAGAGACCCAGTACTTC.